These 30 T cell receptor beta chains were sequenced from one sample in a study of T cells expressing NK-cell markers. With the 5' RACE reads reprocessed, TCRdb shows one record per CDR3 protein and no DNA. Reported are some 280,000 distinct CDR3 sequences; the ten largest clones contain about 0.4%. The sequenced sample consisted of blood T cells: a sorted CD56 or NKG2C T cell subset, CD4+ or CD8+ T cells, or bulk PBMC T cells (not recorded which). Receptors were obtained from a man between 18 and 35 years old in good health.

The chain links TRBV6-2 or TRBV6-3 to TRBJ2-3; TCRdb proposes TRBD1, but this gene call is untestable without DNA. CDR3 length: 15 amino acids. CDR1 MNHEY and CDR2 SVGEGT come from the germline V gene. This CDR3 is CASTQGLASKDTQYF.

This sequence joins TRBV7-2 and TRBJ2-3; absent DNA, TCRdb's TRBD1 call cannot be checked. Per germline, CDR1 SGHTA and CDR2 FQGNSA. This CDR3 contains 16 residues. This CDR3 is CASSLDPGLAADTQYF.

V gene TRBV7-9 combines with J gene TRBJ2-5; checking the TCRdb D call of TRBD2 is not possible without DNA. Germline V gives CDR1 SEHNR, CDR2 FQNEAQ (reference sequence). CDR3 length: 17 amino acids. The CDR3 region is CASSDDLRLAGGETQYF.

CDR3 protein: CSASRGQRYEKLFF. V and J are TRBV20-1 and TRBJ1-4. CDR3 length: 14 amino acids. CDR1 is DFQATT and CDR2 is SNEGSKA in the germline V gene (reference sequence).

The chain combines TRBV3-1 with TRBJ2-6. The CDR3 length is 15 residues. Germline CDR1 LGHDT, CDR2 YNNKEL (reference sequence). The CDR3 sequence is CASSQPTSGANVLTF.

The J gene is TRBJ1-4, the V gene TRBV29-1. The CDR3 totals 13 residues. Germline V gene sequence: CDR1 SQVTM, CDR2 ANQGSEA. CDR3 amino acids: CSVSSATNEKLFF.

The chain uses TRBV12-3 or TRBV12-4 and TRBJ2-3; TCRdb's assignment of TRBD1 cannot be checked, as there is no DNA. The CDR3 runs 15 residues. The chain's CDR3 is CASSRQGLFTDTQYF.

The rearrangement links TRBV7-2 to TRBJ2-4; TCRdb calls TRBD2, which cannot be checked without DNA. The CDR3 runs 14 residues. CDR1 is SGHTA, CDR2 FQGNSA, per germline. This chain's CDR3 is CASSFLPPRDIQYF.

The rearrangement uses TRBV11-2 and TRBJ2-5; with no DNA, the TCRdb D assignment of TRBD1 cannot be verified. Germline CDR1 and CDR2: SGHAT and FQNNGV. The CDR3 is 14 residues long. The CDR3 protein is CASSQQGAQETQYF.

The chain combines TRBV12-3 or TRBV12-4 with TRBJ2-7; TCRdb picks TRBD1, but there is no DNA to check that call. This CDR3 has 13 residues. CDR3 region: CASSVGPIYEQYF.

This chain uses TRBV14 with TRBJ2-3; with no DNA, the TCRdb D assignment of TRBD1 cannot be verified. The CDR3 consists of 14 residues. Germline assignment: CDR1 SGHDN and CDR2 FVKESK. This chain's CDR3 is CASSQRDRGDTQYF.

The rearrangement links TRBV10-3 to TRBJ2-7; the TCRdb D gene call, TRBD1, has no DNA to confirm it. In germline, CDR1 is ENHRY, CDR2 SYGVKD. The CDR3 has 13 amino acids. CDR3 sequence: CAIKVTGGDEQYF.

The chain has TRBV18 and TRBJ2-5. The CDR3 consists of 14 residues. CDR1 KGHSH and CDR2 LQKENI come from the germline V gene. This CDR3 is CASSPPGPTETQYF.

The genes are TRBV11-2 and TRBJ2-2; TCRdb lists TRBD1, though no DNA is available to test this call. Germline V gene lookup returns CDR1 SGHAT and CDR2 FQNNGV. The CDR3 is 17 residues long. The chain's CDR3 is CASSYYKMGQGFGELFF. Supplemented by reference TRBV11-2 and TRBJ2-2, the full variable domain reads EAGVAQSPRYKIIEKRQSVAFWCNPISGHATLYWYQQILGQGPKLLIQFQNNGVVDDSQLPKDRFSAERLKGVDSTLKIQPAKLEDSAVYLCASSYYKMGQGFGELFFGEGSRLTVL.

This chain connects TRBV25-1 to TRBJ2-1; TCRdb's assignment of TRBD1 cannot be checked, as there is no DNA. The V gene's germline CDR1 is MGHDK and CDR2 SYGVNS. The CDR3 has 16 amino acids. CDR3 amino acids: CASSESRPSSYNEQFF. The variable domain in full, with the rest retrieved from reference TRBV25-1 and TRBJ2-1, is EADIYQTPRYLVIGTGKKITLECSQTMGHDKMYWYQQDPGMELHLIHYSYGVNSTEKGDLSSESTVSRIRTEHFPLTLESARPSHTSQYLCASSESRPSSYNEQFFGPGTRLTVL.

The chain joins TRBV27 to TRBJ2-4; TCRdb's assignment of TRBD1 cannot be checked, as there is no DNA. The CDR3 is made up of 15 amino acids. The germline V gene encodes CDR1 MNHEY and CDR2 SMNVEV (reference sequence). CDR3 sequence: CASSDRTLAKNIQYF.

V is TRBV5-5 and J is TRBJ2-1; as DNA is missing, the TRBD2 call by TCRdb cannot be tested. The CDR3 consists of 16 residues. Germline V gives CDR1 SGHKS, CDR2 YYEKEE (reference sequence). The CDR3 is CASSLGLAGDYNEQFF.

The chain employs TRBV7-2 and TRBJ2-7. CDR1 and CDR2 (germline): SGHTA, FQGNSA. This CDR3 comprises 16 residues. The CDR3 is CASTPVLSGSPYEQYF.

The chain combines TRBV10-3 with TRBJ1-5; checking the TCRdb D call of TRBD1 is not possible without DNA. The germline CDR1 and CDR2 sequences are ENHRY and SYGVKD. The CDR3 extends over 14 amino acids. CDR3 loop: CAISNQQGNQPQHF.

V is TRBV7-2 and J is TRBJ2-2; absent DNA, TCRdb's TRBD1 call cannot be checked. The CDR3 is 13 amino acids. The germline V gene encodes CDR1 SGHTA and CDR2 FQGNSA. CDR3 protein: CASRLGTTGELFF. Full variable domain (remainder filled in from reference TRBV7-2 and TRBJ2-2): GAGVSQSPSNKVTEKGKDVELRCDPISGHTALYWYRQSLGQGLEFLIYFQGNSAPDKSGLPSDRFSAERTGGSVSTLTIQRTQQEDSAVYLCASRLGTTGELFFGEGSRLTVL.

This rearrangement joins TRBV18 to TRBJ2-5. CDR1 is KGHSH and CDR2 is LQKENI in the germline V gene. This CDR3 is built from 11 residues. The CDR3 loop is CASSPEESQYF.

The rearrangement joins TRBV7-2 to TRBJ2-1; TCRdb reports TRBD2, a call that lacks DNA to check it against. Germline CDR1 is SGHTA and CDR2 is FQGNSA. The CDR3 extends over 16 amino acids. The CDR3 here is CASSLGGGLAEKKQFF.

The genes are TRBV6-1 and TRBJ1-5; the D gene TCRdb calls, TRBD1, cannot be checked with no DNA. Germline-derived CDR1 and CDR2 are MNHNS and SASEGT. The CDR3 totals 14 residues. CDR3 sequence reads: CASRSTAWGQPQHF.

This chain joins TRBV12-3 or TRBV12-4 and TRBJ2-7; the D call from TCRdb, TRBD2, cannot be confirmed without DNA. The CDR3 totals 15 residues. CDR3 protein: CASSLKVDFSYEQYF.

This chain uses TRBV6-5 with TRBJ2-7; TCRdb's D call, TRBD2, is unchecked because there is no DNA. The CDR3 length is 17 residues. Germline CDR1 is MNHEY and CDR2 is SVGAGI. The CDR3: CASSYSGLAGVPNEQYF.

The chain's CDR3 is CASRNSGRTGELFF. The V and J genes are TRBV5-1 and TRBJ2-2; the TCRdb D gene call, TRBD2, has no DNA to confirm it. CDR3 length: 14 amino acids. Germline V gene lookup returns CDR1 SGHRS and CDR2 YFSETQ.

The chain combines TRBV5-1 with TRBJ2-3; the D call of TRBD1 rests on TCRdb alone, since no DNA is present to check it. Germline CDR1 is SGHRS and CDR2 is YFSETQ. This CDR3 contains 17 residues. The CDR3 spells CASSLAWTGGAEDTQYF.

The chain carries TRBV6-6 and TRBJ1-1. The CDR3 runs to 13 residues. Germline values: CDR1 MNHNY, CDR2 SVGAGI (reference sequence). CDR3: CASRLTDPTEAFF.

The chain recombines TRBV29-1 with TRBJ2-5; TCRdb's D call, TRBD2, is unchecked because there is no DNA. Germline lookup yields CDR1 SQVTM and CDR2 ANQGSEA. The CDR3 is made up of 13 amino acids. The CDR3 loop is CSVDGLVKETQYF.

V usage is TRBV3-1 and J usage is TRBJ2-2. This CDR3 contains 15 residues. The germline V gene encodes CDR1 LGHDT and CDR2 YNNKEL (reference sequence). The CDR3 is CASSQLYPNTGELFF.